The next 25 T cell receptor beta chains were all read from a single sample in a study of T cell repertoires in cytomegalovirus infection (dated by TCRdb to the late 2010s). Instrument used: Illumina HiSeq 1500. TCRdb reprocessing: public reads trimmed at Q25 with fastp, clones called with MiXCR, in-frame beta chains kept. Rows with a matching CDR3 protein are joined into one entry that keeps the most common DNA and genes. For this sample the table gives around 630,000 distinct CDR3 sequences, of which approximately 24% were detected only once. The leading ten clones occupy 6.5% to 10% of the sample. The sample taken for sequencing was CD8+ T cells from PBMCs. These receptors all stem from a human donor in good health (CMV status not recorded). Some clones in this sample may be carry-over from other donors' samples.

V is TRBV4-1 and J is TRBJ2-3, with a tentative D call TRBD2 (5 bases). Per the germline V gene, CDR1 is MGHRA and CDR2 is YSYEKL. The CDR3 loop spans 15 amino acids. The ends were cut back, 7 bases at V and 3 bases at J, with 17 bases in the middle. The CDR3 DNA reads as TGCGCCAGCAAGCCGACACTAGGGTGGACAGATACGCAGTATTTT. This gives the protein CASKPTLGWTDTQYF.

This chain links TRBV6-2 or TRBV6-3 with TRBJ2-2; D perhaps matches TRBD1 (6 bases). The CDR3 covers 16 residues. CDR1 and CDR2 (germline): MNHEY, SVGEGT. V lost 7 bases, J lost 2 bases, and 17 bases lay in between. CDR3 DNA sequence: TGTGCCAGCAATTCGCGGAACAGGGTCAACACCGGGGAGCTGTTTTTT. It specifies CASNSRNRVNTGELFF.

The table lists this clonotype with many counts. For the CDR3, the DNA is TGTGCCAGCAGGTGGGGAGGGAGTTCCTACGAGCAGTACTTC. Protein sequence: CASRWGGSSYEQYF. The rearrangement joins TRBV7-9 to TRBJ2-7; 7 bases align to TRBD2. Trimming removed 6 bases from V and 1 base from J; junction bases left unmatched: 6. CDR3 size: 14 residues. The germline gives CDR1 SEHNR, CDR2 FQNEAQ (reference sequence).

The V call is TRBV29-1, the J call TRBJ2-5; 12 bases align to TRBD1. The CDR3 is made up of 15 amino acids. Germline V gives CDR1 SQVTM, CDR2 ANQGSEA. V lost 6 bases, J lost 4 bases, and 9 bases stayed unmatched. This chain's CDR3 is CSVGPGTGGRETQYF. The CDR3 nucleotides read TGCAGCGTAGGCCCCGGGACAGGGGGCCGAGAGACCCAGTACTTC.

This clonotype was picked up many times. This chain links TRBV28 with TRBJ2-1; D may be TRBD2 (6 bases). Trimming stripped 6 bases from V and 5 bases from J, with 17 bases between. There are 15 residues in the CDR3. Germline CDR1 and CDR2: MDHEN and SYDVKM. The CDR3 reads CASSLEGDFNNEQFF. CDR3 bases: TGTGCCAGCAGCTTGGAGGGAGACTTCAACAATGAGCAGTTCTTC.

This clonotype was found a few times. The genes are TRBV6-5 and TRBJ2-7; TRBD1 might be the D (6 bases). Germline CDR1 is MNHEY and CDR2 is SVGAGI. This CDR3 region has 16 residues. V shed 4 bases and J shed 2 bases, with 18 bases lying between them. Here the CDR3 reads CASSLTTGNFPYEQYF. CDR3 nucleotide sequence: TGTGCCAGCAGTTTGACTACAGGGAATTTTCCCTACGAGCAGTACTTC.

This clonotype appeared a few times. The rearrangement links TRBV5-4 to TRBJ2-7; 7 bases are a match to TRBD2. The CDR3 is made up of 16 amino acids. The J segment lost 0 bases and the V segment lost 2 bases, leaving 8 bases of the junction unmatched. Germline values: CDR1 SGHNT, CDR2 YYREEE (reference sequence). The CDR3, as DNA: TGTGCCAGCAGCTTCCCACTAGGCGGGGGCTCCTACGAGCAGTACTTC. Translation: CASSFPLGGGSYEQYF.

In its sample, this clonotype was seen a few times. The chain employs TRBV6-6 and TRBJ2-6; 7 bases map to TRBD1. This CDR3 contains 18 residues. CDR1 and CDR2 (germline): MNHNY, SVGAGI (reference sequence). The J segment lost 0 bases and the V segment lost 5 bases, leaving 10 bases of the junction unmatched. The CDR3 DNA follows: TGTGCCAGCAGTATCTGGGACAGCGAACTCTCTGGGGCCAACGTCCTGACTTTC. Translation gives CASSIWDSELSGANVLTF.

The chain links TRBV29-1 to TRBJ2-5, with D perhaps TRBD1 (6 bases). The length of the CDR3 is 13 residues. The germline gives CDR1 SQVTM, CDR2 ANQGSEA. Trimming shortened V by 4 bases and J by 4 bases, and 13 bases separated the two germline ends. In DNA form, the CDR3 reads TGCAGCGTTGGCAGGGGCGTGGGAGAGACCCAGTACTTC. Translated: CSVGRGVGETQYF. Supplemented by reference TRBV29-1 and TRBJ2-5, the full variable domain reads SAVISQKPSRDICQRGTSLTIQCQVDSQVTMMFWYRQQPGQSLTLIATANQGSEATYESGFVIDKFPISRPNLTFSTLTVSNMSPEDSSIYLCSVGRGVGETQYFGPGTRLLVL.

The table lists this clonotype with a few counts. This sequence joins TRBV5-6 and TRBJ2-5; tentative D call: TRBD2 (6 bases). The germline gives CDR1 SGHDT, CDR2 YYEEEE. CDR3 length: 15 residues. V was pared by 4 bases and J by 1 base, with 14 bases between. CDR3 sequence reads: CASSPLAEFQETQYF. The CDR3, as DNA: TGTGCCAGCAGCCCGTTAGCGGAGTTCCAAGAGACCCAGTACTTC.

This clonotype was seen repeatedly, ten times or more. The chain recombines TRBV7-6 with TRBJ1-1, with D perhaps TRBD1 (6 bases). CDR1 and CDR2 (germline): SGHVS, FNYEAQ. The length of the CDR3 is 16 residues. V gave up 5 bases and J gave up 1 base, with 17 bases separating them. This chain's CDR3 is CASSLGAWKTNTEAFF. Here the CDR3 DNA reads TGTGCCAGCAGCCTGGGGGCGTGGAAAACGAACACTGAAGCTTTCTTT.

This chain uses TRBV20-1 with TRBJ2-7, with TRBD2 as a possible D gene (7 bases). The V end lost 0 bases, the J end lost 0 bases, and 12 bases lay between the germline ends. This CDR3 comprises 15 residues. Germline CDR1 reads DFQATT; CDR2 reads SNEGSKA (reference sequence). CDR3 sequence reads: CSARDHGGPSYEQYV. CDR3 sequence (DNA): TGCAGTGCTAGAGATCACGGGGGGCCCTCCTACGAGCAGTACGTC.

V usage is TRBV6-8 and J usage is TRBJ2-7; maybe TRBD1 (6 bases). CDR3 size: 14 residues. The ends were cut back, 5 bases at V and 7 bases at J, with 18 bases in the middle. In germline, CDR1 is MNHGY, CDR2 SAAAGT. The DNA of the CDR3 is TGTGCCAGCAGTCAGGGGACATACTGGGGGGAGCAGTACTTC. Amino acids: CASSQGTYWGEQYF.

CDR3 nucleotide sequence: TGTGCCAGCAGCGTAGTACTAGCGGGGGGTAGCTCCTACAATGAGCAGTTCTTC. This sequence encodes CASSVVLAGGSSYNEQFF. The V call is TRBV9, the J call TRBJ2-1; 12 bases fit TRBD2. The trim removed 0 bases at V and 0 bases at J, leaving 4 bases unmatched. Germline V lookup: CDR1 SGDLS, CDR2 YYNGEE. The CDR3 is 18 residues long.

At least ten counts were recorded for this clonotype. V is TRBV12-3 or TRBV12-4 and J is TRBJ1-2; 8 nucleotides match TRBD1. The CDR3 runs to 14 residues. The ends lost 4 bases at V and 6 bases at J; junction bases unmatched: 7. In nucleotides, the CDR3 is TGTGCCAGCAGTTCAGCGGACAGGGCTGATGGCTACACCTTC. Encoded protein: CASSSADRADGYTF.

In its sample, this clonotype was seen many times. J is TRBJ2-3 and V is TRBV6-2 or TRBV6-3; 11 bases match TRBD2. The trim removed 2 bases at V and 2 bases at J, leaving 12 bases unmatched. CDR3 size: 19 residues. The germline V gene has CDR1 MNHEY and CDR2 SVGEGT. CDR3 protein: CASSYEGTSGISFTDTQYF. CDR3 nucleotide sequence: TGTGCCAGCAGTTACGAGGGGACTAGCGGAATCTCCTTCACAGATACGCAGTATTTT.

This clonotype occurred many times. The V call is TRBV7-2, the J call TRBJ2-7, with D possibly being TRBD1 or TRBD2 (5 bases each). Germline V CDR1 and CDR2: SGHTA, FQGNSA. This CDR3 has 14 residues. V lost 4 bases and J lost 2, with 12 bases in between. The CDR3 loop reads CASSSGPLTYEQYF. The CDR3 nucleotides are TGTGCCAGCAGCTCGGGACCGCTTACCTACGAGCAGTACTTC. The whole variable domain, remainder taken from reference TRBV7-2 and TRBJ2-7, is GAGVSQSPSNKVTEKGKDVELRCDPISGHTALYWYRQSLGQGLEFLIYFQGNSAPDKSGLPSDRFSAERTGGSVSTLTIQRTQQEDSAVYLCASSSGPLTYEQYFGPGTRLTVT.

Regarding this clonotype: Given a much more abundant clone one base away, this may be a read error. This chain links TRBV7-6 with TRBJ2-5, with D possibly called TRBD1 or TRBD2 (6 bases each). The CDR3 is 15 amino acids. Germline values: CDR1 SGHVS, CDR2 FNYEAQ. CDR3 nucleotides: TGTGCCAACAGCTTAGCGGACAGACGGCCGGAGACCCAGTACTTC. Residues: CANSLADRRPETQYF.

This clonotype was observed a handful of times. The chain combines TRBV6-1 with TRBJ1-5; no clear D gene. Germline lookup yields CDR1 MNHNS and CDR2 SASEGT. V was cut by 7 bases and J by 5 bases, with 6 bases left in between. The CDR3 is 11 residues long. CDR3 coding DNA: TGTGCCAGCACCCTCTATCAGCCCCAGCATTTT. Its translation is CASTLYQPQHF.

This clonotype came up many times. The CDR3 sequence is CASTSNPAEPYEQYV. The CDR3, as DNA: TGTGCCAGCACCTCAAACCCCGCTGAACCCTACGAGCAGTACGTC. V usage is TRBV6-2 or TRBV6-3 and J usage is TRBJ2-7; D not resolved. Looked up from germline, CDR1 is MNHEY and CDR2 is SVGEGT. This CDR3 spans 15 amino acids. Between the trimmed V and J ends, which lost 7 bases and 2 bases, there was a span of 18 bases.

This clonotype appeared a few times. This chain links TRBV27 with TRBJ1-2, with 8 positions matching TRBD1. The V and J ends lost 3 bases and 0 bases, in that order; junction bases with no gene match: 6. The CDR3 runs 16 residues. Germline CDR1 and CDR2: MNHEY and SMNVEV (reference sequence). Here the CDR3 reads CASSFQGALANYGYTF. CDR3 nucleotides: TGTGCCAGCAGTTTCCAGGGGGCCTTAGCTAACTATGGCTACACCTTC.

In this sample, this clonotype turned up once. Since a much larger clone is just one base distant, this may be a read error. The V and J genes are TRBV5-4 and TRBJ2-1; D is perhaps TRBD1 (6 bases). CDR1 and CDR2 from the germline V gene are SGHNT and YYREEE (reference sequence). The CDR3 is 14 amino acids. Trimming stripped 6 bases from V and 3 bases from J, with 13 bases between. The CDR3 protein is CASTLQGYYNEQFF. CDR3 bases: TGTGCCAGCACCTTACAGGGTTACTACAATGAGCAGTTCTTC.

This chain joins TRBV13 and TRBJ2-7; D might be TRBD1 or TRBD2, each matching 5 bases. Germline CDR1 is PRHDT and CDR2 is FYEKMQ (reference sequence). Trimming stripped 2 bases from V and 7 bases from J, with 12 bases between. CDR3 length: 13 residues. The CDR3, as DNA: TGTGCCAGCAGCTTATCGGGGCGGCAGGAGCAGTACGTC. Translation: CASSLSGRQEQYV.

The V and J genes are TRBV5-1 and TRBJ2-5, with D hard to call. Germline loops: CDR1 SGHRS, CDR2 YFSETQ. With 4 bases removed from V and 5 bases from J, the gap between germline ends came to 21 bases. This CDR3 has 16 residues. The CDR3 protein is CASSLRDSPLGETQYF. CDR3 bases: TGCGCCAGCAGCCTCCGCGATTCACCCTTGGGGGAGACCCAGTACTTC.

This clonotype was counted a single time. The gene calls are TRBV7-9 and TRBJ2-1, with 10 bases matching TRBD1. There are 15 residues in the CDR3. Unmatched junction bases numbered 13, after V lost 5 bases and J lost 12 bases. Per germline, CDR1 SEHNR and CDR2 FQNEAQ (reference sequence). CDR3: CASSHPGTGVGVQFF. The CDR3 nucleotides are TGTGCCAGCAGCCATCCCGGGACAGGGGTTGGTGTGCAGTTCTTC.